This TCR beta chain was identified during a study of siplizumab effects on memory and regulatory T cells. Findings of the study overall: In roughly 75-97% of proliferating CD4+ or CD8+ clones, a naive or memory phenotype could not be assigned.

V was clipped by 8 bases and J by 5 bases, with 15 bases between them. Germline loops: CDR1 MNHNS, CDR2 SASEGT. The CDR3 loop spans 13 amino acids. This table comes from immunoSEQ multiplex PCR, and its TCRdb copy is limited to in-frame clones, with some not included. This repertoire shows around 26,000 clones, around 83% found once; its top ten account for 20% to 25%. A remark on this clone: The target antigen is unknown.

What was sequenced was memory CD4+ T cells sorted from blood. This sequence originates from a human donor in good health. The chain couples TRBV6-1 to TRBJ2-5, with D perhaps matching TRBD1 or TRBD2 (5 bases each). CDR3 DNA sequence: TGTGCCAGCGGTCCGGGACCAGGGGAGACCCAGTACTTC. Translating it yields CASGPGPGETQYF.